This record covers a single T cell receptor (beta chain). Its specificity is unknown. Germline loops: CDR1 MNHEY, CDR2 SMNVEV (reference sequence). This CDR3 spans 14 amino acids. The sample is drawn from a study of beta chain features in type 1 diabetes. Whole-study context: The number of sorted cells examined across all samples was 107,917,701.

Whole-study results and caveats: Shortening that was moderate but significant affected the TCRB CDR3s of Type 1 diabetes patients in all four CD4+ subsets.

The sequenced template was cDNA made from the entire isolated RNA. Produced via immunoSEQ multiplex PCR; TCRdb's table is partial and in-frame only. Among over 150,000 clones listed, approximately 10% were seen once. This clonotype was sampled from a man younger than 45 with type 1 diabetes. This chain connects TRBV27 to TRBJ2-5; D is unclear. The end of the DNA is better explained by TRBJ2-7, so the J call may be wrong. Input material: central memory CD4+ T cells from blood. The CDR3, as DNA: TGTGCCAGCAGTCCCGGACCCTATGACTACGAGCAGTACTTC. This encodes CASSPGPYDYEQYF.